The 20 T cell receptor beta chains below were found in one sample sequenced in a study of blood T cell repertoires in COVID-19 (dated by TCRdb to 2019 to 2021). Libraries were prepared through the immunoSEQ multiplex PCR assay. TCRdb's version of the immuneACCESS table is confined to in-frame rearrangements and falls short of the full clone set. An unresolved V gene accounts for under half of the shortfall where checked; the remainder is of unknown origin. This sample comprises about 87,000 clones, about 79% of them detected only once. The ten largest make up around 4.2% of the sample. What was sequenced was peripheral blood. These receptors were taken from a woman aged 45 to 65 with acute or convalescent COVID-19.

The chain carries TRBV4-1 and TRBJ1-1; 10 bases are shared with TRBD1. CDR1 and CDR2 from the germline V gene are MGHRA and YSYEKL. Losses at the gene ends were 1 base for V and 8 bases for J; bases not matched to a gene: 7. The CDR3 has 15 residues. The CDR3 protein is CASSQVSGQGREAFF. CDR3 DNA sequence: TGCGCCAGCAGCCAAGTATCGGGACAGGGGCGCGAAGCTTTCTTT.

The chain uses TRBV6-5 and TRBJ2-2, with 7 bases fitting TRBD1. V trimming: 1 base; J trimming: 3 bases; junction bases outside the gene matches: 2. The CDR3 covers 15 residues. Germline assignment: CDR1 MNHEY and CDR2 SVGAGI. The CDR3 nucleotides read TGTGCCAGCAGTTACTGGGACAGTCACACCGGGGAGCTGTTTTTT. This encodes CASSYWDSHTGELFF.

This clone was counted a single time. The chain recombines TRBV6-1 with TRBJ2-5; 11 bases line up with TRBD2. Germline lookup yields CDR1 MNHNS and CDR2 SASEGT. The CDR3 contains 18 residues. The V and J ends lost 2 bases and 0 bases, in that order; junction bases with no gene match: 8. In DNA form, the CDR3 reads TGTGCCAGCAGTGAAATGAGGACTAGCGGGCGATACCAAGAGACCCAGTACTTC. Residues: CASSEMRTSGRYQETQYF.

This clone was counted between two and nine times. This chain connects TRBV28 to TRBJ2-4; D is unclear. The CDR3 is 14 residues long. Germline V gene sequence: CDR1 MDHEN, CDR2 SYDVKM. The V end lost 5 bases, the J end lost 2 bases, and 10 bases lay between the germline ends. In DNA, the CDR3 is TGTGCCAGCAGTAAGTCTGACACCAAAAACATTCAGTACTTC. Amino acids: CASSKSDTKNIQYF.

V gene TRBV2 combines with J gene TRBJ1-2, with D possibly TRBD1 on 6 matching bases. Trimming left V 5 bases short and J 1 base short, with 17 bases between. The CDR3 sequence is 16 residues long. Germline V gene data show CDR1 as SNHLY and CDR2 as FYNNEI. The CDR3 nucleotides are TGTGCCAGCAGTCAAGGAGGGGGGGTAATTAACTATGGCTACACCTTC. Its protein is CASSQGGGVINYGYTF.

V usage is TRBV7-2 and J usage is TRBJ1-5; TRBD1 matches at 11 bases. Germline V lookup: CDR1 SGHTA, CDR2 FQGNSA. The CDR3 totals 17 residues. Trimming at V came to 3 bases and at J to 2 bases, leaving 6 bases not matched to a gene. The CDR3 here is CASSLMGQGVGNQPQHF. In DNA, the CDR3 is TGTGCCAGCAGCTTGATGGGACAGGGGGTCGGCAATCAGCCCCAGCATTTT.

This chain connects TRBV3-1 (or the pseudogene TRBV3-2) to TRBJ2-5; TRBD2 matches 14 bases. The CDR3 covers 16 residues. Unmatched junction bases numbered 4, after V lost 4 bases and J lost 3 bases. The germline gives CDR1 LGHDT, CDR2 YNNKEL (reference sequence). The DNA for the CDR3 is TGTGCCAGCAGCCGGGGACTAGCGGGGGCCAAAGAGACCCAGTACTTC. Translation gives CASSRGLAGAKETQYF.

This sequence joins TRBV4-1 and TRBJ2-7; tentative D call: TRBD2 (5 bases). Germline-derived CDR1 and CDR2 are MGHRA and YSYEKL. The CDR3 has 14 residues. Trimming pared 0 bases from V and 2 bases from J, leaving 8 bases between. In DNA form, the CDR3 reads TGCGCCAGCAGCCAAGAGGGAGAAGCCTACGAGCAGTACTTC. As protein: CASSQEGEAYEQYF.

Ten or more counts support this clone. Within the sample, other DNA sequences also encode this same CDR3. The gene calls are TRBV6-5 and TRBJ1-1; 9 nucleotides line up with TRBD1. CDR3 length equals 13 residues. V dropped 6 bases and J dropped 6; count of bases not matched to a gene: 5. From germline, CDR1 is MNHEY and CDR2 SVGAGI. The CDR3 DNA sequence: TGTGCCAGCAGCCAGGGACAGGGCGCTGAAGCTTTCTTT. This codes for CASSQGQGAEAFF.

The V and J genes are TRBV27 and TRBJ2-7; 11 bases fit TRBD1. CDR1 MNHEY and CDR2 SMNVEV come from the germline V gene (reference sequence). Unmatched junction bases numbered 5, after V lost 4 bases and J lost 3 bases. The CDR3 spans 15 residues. The CDR3 coding sequence is TGTGCCAGCAGTTGGGGGACAGGGGGGGACTACGAGCAGTACTTC. Protein sequence: CASSWGTGGDYEQYF.

The rearrangement uses TRBV28 and TRBJ1-4; maybe TRBD1 (6 bases). Germline-derived CDR1 and CDR2 are MDHEN and SYDVKM. Trimming pared 6 bases from V and 8 bases from J, leaving 22 bases between. The length of the CDR3 is 16 residues. In DNA, the CDR3 is TGTGCCAGCAGATCGGACAGTCGAGGGGGTGGGGAAAAACTGTTTTTT. It encodes CASRSDSRGGGEKLFF.

The V and J genes are TRBV3-1 (or the pseudogene TRBV3-2) and TRBJ2-2; 8 bases line up with TRBD2. Trimming took 4 bases from V and 5 from J; bases not matched to a gene: 12. The CDR3 has 17 amino acids. The germline gives CDR1 LGHDT, CDR2 YNNKEL (reference sequence). CDR3 DNA: TGTGCCAGCAGCCCCGGGGACTGGCGGGGGGAAACCGGGGAGCTGTTTTTT. Amino acid sequence: CASSPGDWRGETGELFF.

CDR3 protein: CSARAEYEQYF. In DNA, the CDR3 is TGCAGTGCTAGAGCTGAGTACGAGCAGTACTTC. The rearrangement links TRBV20-1 to TRBJ2-7; D not certain. The CDR3 extends over 11 amino acids. The V gene lost 1 base and the J gene lost 4 bases, with 5 bases spanning the gap. CDR1 and CDR2 (germline): DFQATT, SNEGSKA (reference sequence).

This clone was observed a handful of times. The V and J genes are TRBV6-5 and TRBJ1-4, with 12 bases that match TRBD1. V was pared by 3 bases and J by 7 bases, with 3 bases of the junction left unmatched. The CDR3 extends over 15 amino acids. CDR1 is MNHEY, CDR2 SVGAGI, per germline. Written as DNA, the CDR3 is TGTGCCAGCAGTTATGGGACAGGGGGCCCTGAAAAACTGTTTTTT. The encoded protein is CASSYGTGGPEKLFF.

The V gene is TRBV6-5, the J gene TRBJ1-2; the D gene is possibly TRBD1 (5 bases). This CDR3 spans 13 amino acids. V was shortened by 0 bases and J by 7 bases, with 9 bases between the two germline ends. Germline V CDR1 and CDR2: MNHEY, SVGAGI. In nucleotides, the CDR3 is TGTGCCAGCAGTTACTCCCGACAGAGTGGCTACACCTTC. Amino acids: CASSYSRQSGYTF.

The chain uses TRBV9 and TRBJ2-5, with D maybe TRBD2 (5 bases). The CDR3 is made up of 14 amino acids. The germline CDR1 and CDR2 sequences are SGDLS and YYNGEE. Trimming took 4 bases from V and 2 from J, leaving 12 bases between them. For the CDR3, the DNA is TGTGCCAGCAGCTCTGGGGAGCCACAAGAGACCCAGTACTTC. Protein sequence: CASSSGEPQETQYF.

The V gene is TRBV27, the J gene TRBJ1-2, with no clear D. Germline V lookup: CDR1 MNHEY, CDR2 SMNVEV (reference sequence). V was cut by 3 bases and J by 3 bases, with 14 bases left in between. The CDR3 sequence is 15 residues long. The CDR3 DNA reads as TGTGCCAGCAGTTTGAAGGTAGCGGACGACTATGGCTACACCTTC. This sequence encodes CASSLKVADDYGYTF.

The chain links TRBV29-1 to TRBJ1-2; 9 bases line up with TRBD1. Germline-derived CDR1 and CDR2 are SQVTM and ANQGSEA. Trimming took 6 bases from V and 7 from J; bases not matched to a gene: 6. CDR3 length: 12 amino acids. DNA for the CDR3: TGCAGCGTGTGGACAGGGGCCGGTGGCTACACCTTC. It yields the protein CSVWTGAGGYTF.

The chain links TRBV6-5 to TRBJ1-4, with 10 bases fitting TRBD1. The germline V gene has CDR1 MNHEY and CDR2 SVGAGI. J gave up 8 bases and V 5 bases, and 5 bases lay outside the gene matches. The CDR3 runs 14 residues. This CDR3 is CASSPTGGWEKLFF. DNA of the CDR3: TGTGCCAGCAGTCCGACAGGGGGCTGGGAAAAACTGTTTTTT.

V usage is TRBV19 and J usage is TRBJ2-7, with 7 bases fitting TRBD1. The CDR3 loop spans 16 amino acids. Germline values: CDR1 LNHDA, CDR2 SQIVND (reference sequence). After removal of 4 bases from V and 0 bases from J, the junction contained 9 bases not matched to a gene. The CDR3 spells CASSKGFTGDSYEQYF. As DNA, the CDR3 is TGTGCCAGTAGTAAGGGTTTCACAGGGGACTCCTACGAGCAGTACTTC. Full variable domain (outside the CDR3, taken from reference TRBV19 and TRBJ2-7): DGGITQSPKYLFRKEGQNVTLSCEQNLNHDAMYWYRQDPGQGLRLIYYSQIVNDFQKGDIAEGYSVSREKKESFPLTVTSAQKNPTAFYLCASSKGFTGDSYEQYFGPGTRLTVT.